This T cell receptor beta chain was documented in a study of a mutant IDH1 vaccine in newly diagnosed glioma. Turning to the study itself: Males made up approximately 60% and females roughly 38% of treated patients, whose mean age was approximately 44 years. Before enrollment, patients got radiotherapy alone, temozolomide alone, or mostly the combination.

Germline CDR1 and CDR2: MRHNA and SNTAGT. The CDR3 has 15 amino acids. With 7 bases clipped from V and 4 bases from J, the junction kept 6 bases outside the gene matches. Points from the study as a whole: Pseudoprogression showed no apparent link to changes in top peripheral T cell clonotypes.

The repertoire was sequenced with immunoSEQ multiplex PCR; TCRdb's copy has only in-frame clones and lacks some. Among about 40,000 clones, roughly 84% were seen once, and the ten largest hold 2% to 2.5%. Points on this clone: What it binds is unknown.

As for time point: week 11, during vaccination. Every vaccination contained 300 ug of the mutant IDH1 20-mer peptide and was paired with topical imiquimod. Each of the donors came in with new WHO grade 3 or 4 astrocytomas that were IDH1-mutant and ATRX-lost. Specimen: PBMCs, collected from a glioma patient whose treatment included an IDH1 peptide vaccine. This sequence originates from a man aged 40-50 years with glioma. The chain recombines TRBV6-4 with TRBJ2-2, with TRBD2 identical over 10 bases. DNA for the CDR3: TGTGCCAGCAAACCAGCGGGAGGGCCCACCGGGGAGCTGTTTTTT. This gives the protein CASKPAGGPTGELFF.